This TCR beta chain appears in the sequencing data of a study of early T cells in non-severe SARS-CoV-2 infection. Study background: Chains were not paired, and sequencing was done on bulk RNA from unsorted whole blood.

This clonotype was observed many times. Its antigen is undetermined. Study conclusions and caveats: Clonotype matching in VDJdb favored anti-spike CD8 responses and did not capture private and CD4 specificities.

TCRdb used MiXCR to reprocess the 5' RACE reads, holding one entry per CDR3 protein. Altogether some 100,000 distinct CDR3 sequences are present, approximately 15% being singletons, with the ten largest covering just under 0.6%. This receptor was identified in an adult who was a healthcare worker with PCR-confirmed SARS-CoV-2 infection or an uninfected control (not recorded which). Material: whole blood.

CDR3: CASSPQGLVANYGYTF. The CDR3 DNA sequence: TGTGCCAGCAGCCCCCAGGGTCTAGTGGCTAACTATGGCTACACCTTC. This chain uses TRBV7-2 with TRBJ1-2; TRBD1 is a possible D gene (5 bases). The CDR3 consists of 16 residues. Trimming shortened V by 5 bases and J by 0 bases, and 16 bases separated the two germline ends. CDR1 SGHTA and CDR2 FQGNSA come from the germline V gene.